The 32 T cell receptor beta chains below all came from one sample that was sequenced in a study of T cell responses to AZD1222 COVID-19 vaccine. Produced via immunoSEQ multiplex PCR; TCRdb's table is partial and in-frame only. The data hold under 200,000 clones, with 85% to 95% observed a single time. Sequencing was performed on peripheral blood, taken on day 0 of AZD1222 vaccination. The receptors were gathered from an adult in good health.

The chain uses TRBV2 and TRBJ1-3; tentative D call: TRBD1 (6 bases). From germline, CDR1 is SNHLY and CDR2 FYNNEI. Trimming cost V 7 bases and J 3 bases, with 13 bases left between them. The CDR3 has 14 amino acids. The CDR3 DNA reads as TGTGCCAGCATGGTAGGGGGGCTTGGAAACACCATATATTTT. The encoded protein is CASMVGGLGNTIYF.

The chain is built from TRBV5-4 and TRBJ2-1; TRBD2 agrees at 10 bases. Looked up from germline, CDR1 is SGHNT and CDR2 is YYREEE (reference sequence). J was trimmed by 9 bases and V by 4 bases; bases with no gene match: 13. CDR3 length: 16 residues. In DNA form, the CDR3 reads TGTGCCAGCAGCACATCAGCGGGAGGGACTATTGGTGAGCAGTTCTTC. Translation: CASSTSAGGTIGEQFF.

The J gene is TRBJ2-7, the V gene TRBV25-1; 7 positions match TRBD1. CDR1 is MGHDK and CDR2 is SYGVNS in the germline V gene. The CDR3 loop spans 15 amino acids. J was trimmed by 3 bases and V by 1 base; bases with no gene match: 6. CDR3 sequence reads: CASSESHRGVYEQYF. DNA for the CDR3: TGTGCCAGCAGTGAATCCCACAGGGGAGTCTACGAGCAGTACTTC.

The gene calls are TRBV19 and TRBJ2-4, with 10 bases that match TRBD1. This CDR3 has 15 amino acids. Germline CDR1 LNHDA, CDR2 SQIVND (reference sequence). J was trimmed by 9 bases and V by 3 bases; bases with no gene match: 8. CDR3 DNA: TGTGCCAGTAGTATGTCCGGGACAGGGGAAAGCATTCAGTACTTC. Translating it yields CASSMSGTGESIQYF.

The gene calls are TRBV3-1 (or the pseudogene TRBV3-2) and TRBJ2-3; either TRBD1 or TRBD2 may supply D (5 bases each). From germline, CDR1 is LGHDT and CDR2 YNNKEL (reference sequence). The ends were cut back, 4 bases at V and 6 bases at J, with 17 bases in the middle. CDR3 size: 15 residues. CDR3 amino acids: CASSPGRGDLDTQYF. The CDR3 DNA follows: TGTGCCAGCAGCCCGGGGCGTGGAGACTTGGATACGCAGTATTTT.

This chain connects TRBV2 to TRBJ2-7; the D call may be TRBD1 or TRBD2 (5 bases each). The CDR3 extends over 15 amino acids. Trimming left V 6 bases short and J 6 bases short, with 21 bases between. Germline-derived CDR1 and CDR2 are SNHLY and FYNNEI. The CDR3 DNA is TGTGCCAGCAGCGGCGACGGGACGATGGTCTCCGAGCAGTACTTC. Amino acid sequence: CASSGDGTMVSEQYF.

The chain recombines TRBV9 with TRBJ1-2; no clear D. Germline values: CDR1 SGDLS, CDR2 YYNGEE. The ends were cut back, 1 base at V and 1 base at J, with 17 bases in the middle. The CDR3 has 17 residues. The DNA of the CDR3 is TGTGCCAGCAGCGTAAATAATGGGAGTACTAATAACTATGGCTACACCTTC. Its translation: CASSVNNGSTNNYGYTF.

The chain links TRBV5-1 to TRBJ2-7; D ambiguous. Germline V gene sequence: CDR1 SGHRS, CDR2 YFSETQ. The CDR3 extends over 13 amino acids. V lost 0 bases and J 4 bases, leaving 8 bases between the germline ends. The CDR3, as DNA: TGCGCCAGCAGCTTGGAAGGCTTTTACGAGCAGTACTTC. The encoded protein is CASSLEGFYEQYF.

The chain joins TRBV9 to TRBJ1-2, with 9 bases aligning to TRBD1. The CDR3 runs 13 residues. Trimming took 3 bases from V and 7 from J; bases not matched to a gene: 4. CDR1 SGDLS and CDR2 YYNGEE come from the germline V gene. CDR3 amino acids: CASSEGTGSGYTF. The CDR3 DNA is TGTGCCAGCAGCGAGGGGACAGGGTCTGGCTACACCTTC.

The J gene is TRBJ1-6, the V gene TRBV5-1; D not resolved. Trimming shortened V by 4 bases and J by 9 bases, and 11 bases separated the two germline ends. This CDR3 is 13 amino acids long. CDR1 is SGHRS and CDR2 is YFSETQ in the germline V gene. The CDR3 region is CASSPGWGSPLHF. The DNA for the CDR3 is TGCGCCAGCAGCCCGGGCTGGGGTTCACCCCTCCACTTT.

The chain couples TRBV27 to TRBJ2-7; TRBD2 matches 9 bases. J was trimmed by 0 bases and V by 2 bases; bases with no gene match: 8. In germline, CDR1 is MNHEY, CDR2 SMNVEV (reference sequence). This CDR3 has 17 residues. For the CDR3, the DNA is TGTGCCAGCAGTTTACGGGTAGCGGGAGACCGCTCCTACGAGCAGTACTTC. It yields the protein CASSLRVAGDRSYEQYF.

There are a few counts of this clone. The chain recombines TRBV7-8 with TRBJ1-5, with 8 bases matching TRBD1. V was clipped by 5 bases and J by 4 bases; unmatched bases: 7. Germline assignment: CDR1 SGHVS and CDR2 FQNEAQ. The length of the CDR3 is 15 residues. This chain's CDR3 is CASSPVQGGNQPQHF. CDR3 nucleotide sequence: TGTGCCAGCAGCCCAGTACAGGGGGGGAATCAGCCCCAGCATTTT. Using reference TRBV7-8 and TRBJ1-5 for the parts outside the CDR3, the full variable domain is GAGVSQSPRYKVAKRGQDVALRCDPISGHVSLFWYQQALGQGPEFLTYFQNEAQLDKSGLPSDRFFAERPEGSVSTLKIQRTQQEDSAVYLCASSPVQGGNQPQHFGDGTRLSIL.

The gene calls are TRBV7-4 and TRBJ2-1; 8 bases agree with TRBD2. Losses at the gene ends were 0 bases for V and 4 bases for J; bases not matched to a gene: 2. Germline V gives CDR1 SGHVT, CDR2 SQSDAQ. The length of the CDR3 is 15 residues. CDR3 nucleotides: TGTGCCAGCAGCTTAGCCGGGACTAGTTACAATGAGCAGTTCTTC. It translates to CASSLAGTSYNEQFF.

V is TRBV15 and J is TRBJ1-2; D is unclear. V was shortened by 3 bases and J by 4 bases, with 6 bases between the two germline ends. In germline, CDR1 is LNHNV, CDR2 YYDKDF (reference sequence). The CDR3 consists of 12 residues. Here the CDR3 reads CATSSGAYGYTF. CDR3 DNA sequence: TGTGCCACCAGCAGTGGTGCCTATGGCTACACCTTC.

This rearrangement joins TRBV29-1 to TRBJ1-2; the D gene is possibly TRBD1 (5 bases). V was trimmed by 4 bases and J by 2 bases, leaving 8 bases between them. Germline CDR1 is SQVTM and CDR2 is ANQGSEA. The CDR3 is made up of 12 amino acids. In DNA, the CDR3 is TGCAGCGTTGTGGACACGAACTATGGCTACACCTTC. It codes for CSVVDTNYGYTF. Drawing the rest from reference TRBV29-1 and TRBJ1-2, the complete variable domain is SAVISQKPSRDICQRGTSLTIQCQVDSQVTMMFWYRQQPGQSLTLIATANQGSEATYESGFVIDKFPISRPNLTFSTLTVSNMSPEDSSIYLCSVVDTNYGYTFGSGTRLTVV.

This clone appeared a few times. The CDR3 protein is CASSSPEWEQYF. In DNA, the CDR3 is TGTGCCAGCAGTTCCCCAGAGTGGGAGCAGTACTTC. The chain has TRBV28 and TRBJ2-7; D is undetermined. Deletions cut 4 bases from V and 7 bases from J, with 11 bases between. The CDR3 is made up of 12 amino acids. Germline V gene sequence: CDR1 MDHEN, CDR2 SYDVKM.

V usage is TRBV6-1 and J usage is TRBJ2-1, with D perhaps given as TRBD1 or TRBD2 (6 bases each). CDR3 size: 16 residues. V dropped 3 bases and J dropped 3 bases, with 15 bases sitting between them. Germline V gene data show CDR1 as MNHNS and CDR2 as SASEGT. In nucleotides, the CDR3 is TGTGCCAGCAGTGATCGTGGGGGGCGCATCTACAATGAGCAGTTCTTC. Translation gives CASSDRGGRIYNEQFF.

This chain links TRBV12-3 or TRBV12-4 with TRBJ2-7; the match to TRBD2 covers 12 bases. This CDR3 is built from 13 residues. The J segment lost 4 bases and the V segment lost 8 bases, leaving 3 bases of the junction unmatched. In nucleotides, the CDR3 is TGTGCCAGCTCAACTAGCGGGAGGTACGAGCAGTACTTC. This encodes CASSTSGRYEQYF.

The chain couples TRBV5-1 to TRBJ2-7; D is undetermined. In germline, CDR1 is SGHRS, CDR2 YFSETQ. Deletions cut 0 bases from V and 8 bases from J, with 15 bases between. The CDR3 has 14 amino acids. The CDR3 region is CASSLEHYSTKQYF. The CDR3, as DNA: TGCGCCAGCAGCTTGGAACATTATTCTACGAAGCAGTACTTC.

J is TRBJ1-1 and V is TRBV18, with 11 bases lining up with TRBD1. The CDR3 has 15 residues. Germline V lookup: CDR1 KGHSH, CDR2 LQKENI. The J segment lost 4 bases and the V segment lost 6 bases, leaving 7 bases of the junction unmatched. CDR3 in DNA: TGTGCCAGCTCTCTCGGGACAGGGGGTCCCACTGAAGCTTTCTTT. It encodes CASSLGTGGPTEAFF. The variable domain in full, with the rest retrieved from reference TRBV18 and TRBJ1-1, is NAGVMQNPRHLVRRRGQEARLRCSPMKGHSHVYWYRQLPEEGLKFMVYLQKENIIDESGMPKERFSAEFPKEGPSILRIQQVVRGDSAAYFCASSLGTGGPTEAFFGQGTRLTVV.

This clone was seen just once. The chain couples TRBV5-6 to TRBJ1-4; D not certain. CDR1 and CDR2 (germline): SGHDT, YYEEEE. The CDR3 covers 15 residues. Trimming took off 0 bases at V and 5 bases at J, with 11 bases between the two ends. The CDR3 loop is CASSLVGRLNEKLFF. The CDR3, as DNA: TGTGCCAGCAGCTTGGTTGGCAGACTAAATGAAAAACTGTTTTTT. The full variable domain, completed using reference TRBV5-6 and TRBJ1-4, is DAGVTQSPTHLIKTRGQQVTLRCSPKSGHDTVSWYQQALGQGPQFIFQYYEEEERQRGNFPDRFSGHQFPNYSSELNVNALLLGDSALYLCASSLVGRLNEKLFFGSGTQLSVL.

The chain couples TRBV5-1 to TRBJ2-3; D perhaps matches TRBD2 (5 bases). V was trimmed by 3 bases and J by 5 bases, leaving 16 bases between them. This CDR3 spans 15 amino acids. Per germline, CDR1 SGHRS and CDR2 YFSETQ. CDR3 coding DNA: TGCGCCAGCAGCTCCTCCGTCTCCCGGGGAGATACGCAGTATTTT. Its protein is CASSSSVSRGDTQYF.

As regards this clone: Other DNA sequences in this specimen translate into the identical CDR3. J is TRBJ2-1 and V is TRBV19, with a weak D call TRBD2 (5 bases). Trimming took off 1 base at V and 7 bases at J, with 5 bases between the two ends. CDR3 length equals 12 residues. In germline, CDR1 is LNHDA, CDR2 SQIVND (reference sequence). CDR3 in amino acids: CASSIGGNEQFF. The CDR3 nucleotides read TGTGCCAGTAGTATAGGAGGGAATGAGCAGTTCTTC. Full variable domain (missing parts from reference TRBV19 and TRBJ2-1): DGGITQSPKYLFRKEGQNVTLSCEQNLNHDAMYWYRQDPGQGLRLIYYSQIVNDFQKGDIAEGYSVSREKKESFPLTVTSAQKNPTAFYLCASSIGGNEQFFGPGTRLTVL.

J is TRBJ1-2 and V is TRBV15, with D unclear. Trimming took off 5 bases at V and 5 bases at J, with 18 bases between the two ends. Germline V CDR1 and CDR2: LNHNV, YYDKDF (reference sequence). This CDR3 region has 15 residues. The CDR3 sequence is CATSPPTIRGYGYTF. The CDR3, as DNA: TGTGCCACCAGCCCTCCCACTATTCGAGGGTATGGCTACACCTTC. Drawing the rest from reference TRBV15 and TRBJ1-2, the complete variable domain is DAMVIQNPRYQVTQFGKPVTLSCSQTLNHNVMYWYQQKSSQAPKLLFHYYDKDFNNEADTPDNFQSRRPNTSFCFLDIRSPGLGDTAMYLCATSPPTIRGYGYTFGSGTRLTVV.

The V gene is TRBV12-2, the J gene TRBJ1-2; the table's D call TRBD1 went unverified against the DNA. TRBV12-2 constitutes a pseudogene. The CDR3 runs to 13 residues. CDR3 loop: CASRYHTRDSRGF. The CDR3 bases are TGTGCAAGTCGCTACCACACTCGGGACAGTCGGGGCTTC.

J is TRBJ2-7 and V is TRBV13, with 14 positions matching TRBD2. In germline, CDR1 is PRHDT, CDR2 FYEKMQ (reference sequence). J lost 4 bases, V lost 0 bases, and 2 bases had no gene match. This CDR3 is 16 amino acids long. This CDR3 is CASSLGGTSGRYEQYF. For the CDR3, the DNA is TGTGCCAGCAGCTTAGGGGGGACTAGCGGGAGATACGAGCAGTACTTC. The full variable domain, in which reference TRBV13 and TRBJ2-7 provide the parts outside the CDR3, is AAGVIQSPRHLIKEKRETATLKCYPIPRHDTVYWYQQGPGQDPQFLISFYEKMQSDKGSIPDRFSAQQFSDYHSELNMSSLELGDSALYFCASSLGGTSGRYEQYFGPGTRLTVT.

The CDR3 sequence: CAWSVPAPRGDTQYF. CDR3 sequence (DNA): TGTGCCTGGAGTGTACCAGCTCCCAGGGGAGATACGCAGTATTTT. V is TRBV30 and J is TRBJ2-3; perhaps TRBD1 as D (6 bases). Germline loops: CDR1 GTSNPN, CDR2 SVGIG (reference sequence). Between the trimmed V and J ends, which lost 0 bases and 5 bases, there was a span of 15 bases. The CDR3 is made up of 15 amino acids.

This clone appeared a single time. This chain uses TRBV11-2 with TRBJ2-7; 8 nucleotides align to TRBD2. Germline V gene sequence: CDR1 SGHAT, CDR2 FQNNGV. Trimming at V came to 2 bases and at J to 3 bases, leaving 3 bases not matched to a gene. The CDR3 consists of 14 residues. The CDR3 loop is CASSLSGSRYEQYF. DNA for the CDR3: TGTGCCAGCAGCTTAAGCGGGAGTCGCTACGAGCAGTACTTC.

This clone was seen a single time. V gene TRBV27 combines with J gene TRBJ2-7; D possibly corresponds to TRBD2 (6 bases). The CDR3 sequence is 13 residues long. V lost 3 bases to trimming and J lost 4 bases, with 10 bases between them. CDR1 and CDR2 (germline): MNHEY, SMNVEV (reference sequence). The DNA for the CDR3 is TGTGCCAGCAGTTTTCGGGGGAGTTACGAGCAGTACTTC. It is translated as CASSFRGSYEQYF.

This rearrangement joins TRBV7-8 to TRBJ2-3; 9 bases map to TRBD2. V shed 1 base, J shed 2 bases, and the junction held 10 bases outside the gene matches. Per germline, CDR1 SGHVS and CDR2 FQNEAQ. The CDR3 totals 18 residues. The CDR3 spells CASSLGPRKREVTDTQYF. CDR3 sequence (DNA): TGTGCCAGCAGCTTAGGCCCCCGGAAGCGGGAGGTCACAGATACGCAGTATTTT.

This chain uses TRBV6-2 or TRBV6-3 with TRBJ2-1; 8 nucleotides line up with TRBD1. Germline CDR1 MNHEY, CDR2 SVGEGT. The V segment lost 6 bases and the J segment 3 bases; nucleotides outside the gene matches: 7. This CDR3 is 15 amino acids long. CDR3 loop: CASSPDRGNYNEQFF. CDR3 DNA sequence: TGTGCCAGCAGCCCCGACAGGGGCAACTACAATGAGCAGTTCTTC.

The chain links TRBV30 to TRBJ2-1; no clear D. Trimming took off 1 base at V and 3 bases at J, with 13 bases between the two ends. The CDR3 runs 15 residues. Per germline, CDR1 GTSNPN and CDR2 SVGIG (reference sequence). Here the CDR3 reads CAWSAPQRYYNEQFF. The CDR3 region has the DNA TGTGCCTGGAGTGCTCCGCAAAGATACTACAATGAGCAGTTCTTC.